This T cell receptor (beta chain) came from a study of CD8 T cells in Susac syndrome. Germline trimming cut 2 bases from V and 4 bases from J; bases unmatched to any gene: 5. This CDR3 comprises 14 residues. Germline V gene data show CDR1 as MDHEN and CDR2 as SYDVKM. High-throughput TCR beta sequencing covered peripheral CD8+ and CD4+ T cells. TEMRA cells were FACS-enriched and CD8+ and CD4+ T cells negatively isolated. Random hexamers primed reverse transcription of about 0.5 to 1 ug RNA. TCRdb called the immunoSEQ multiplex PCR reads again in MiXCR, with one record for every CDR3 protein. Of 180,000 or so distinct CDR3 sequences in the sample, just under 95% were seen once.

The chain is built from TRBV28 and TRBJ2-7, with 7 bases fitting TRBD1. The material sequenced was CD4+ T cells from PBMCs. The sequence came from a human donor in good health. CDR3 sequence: CASSLLGQRYEQYF. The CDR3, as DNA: TGTGCCAGCAGTTTACTGGGACAGCGGTACGAGCAGTACTTC. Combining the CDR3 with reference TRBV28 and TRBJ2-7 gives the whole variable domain DVKVTQSSRYLVKRTGEKVFLECVQDMDHENMFWYRQDPGLGLRLIYFSYDVKMKEKGDIPEGYSVSREKKERFSLILESASTNQTSMYLCASSLLGQRYEQYFGPGTRLTVT.